This TCR beta chain was found in a study of T cells after posttransplantation cyclophosphamide. The method was immunoSEQ multiplex PCR; TCRdb's version includes in-frame clones alone and lacks a portion of them. Of tens of thousands of clones detected, over 95% appear once; the ten largest clones hold roughly 0.16%. Cells defined as naive were viable CD3+CD4+ or CD3+CD8+ and CCR7+CD45RA+CD45RO-CD95-CD27+CD28+. Findings of the study overall: After PTCy, TRB diversity resembled that of CNI/methotrexate controls. Later post-transplant blood repertoires were often dominated by donor CD8+ memory clones.

V shed 2 bases and J shed 3 bases, with 10 bases lying between them. The CDR3 sequence is 13 residues long. The germline V gene encodes CDR1 GTSNPN and CDR2 SVGIG (reference sequence). The table lists this clone with a count of one. Its matching antigen is unknown. This sequence originates from a man between 40 and 49 years old in good health, CMV-negative, and a related stem cell transplant donor. J is TRBJ1-2 and V is TRBV30; maybe TRBD1 (5 bases). The specimen sequenced was naive CD4+ T cells sorted from PBMCs. The CDR3 DNA reads TGTGCCTGGAGTTCAGGGATGGACTATGGCTACACCTTC. Its translation: CAWSSGMDYGYTF. The variable domain in full, completed from reference TRBV30 and TRBJ1-2, reads SQTIHQWPATLVQPVGSPLSLECTVEGTSNPNLYWYRQAAGRGLQLLFYSVGIGQISSEVPQNLSASRPQDRQFILSSKKLLLSDSGFYLCAWSSGMDYGYTFGSGTRLTVV.